This is a list of T cell receptor beta chains from one sample in a study of cytomegalovirus exposure and HLA in healthy donors. The table came from immunoSEQ multiplex PCR; TCRdb's copy has only in-frame clones and leaves some out. In the table there are a few hundred thousand clones, about 75% of which are singletons. The sequencing input was PBMCs. The receptors here all came from a man aged 18 to 30 in good health and CMV-seronegative. CDR3s include the opening cysteine and the closing phenylalanine or tryptophan. Fields, in order: V gene, J gene, clone size, D gene, CDR3 protein, CDR3 DNA. A D gene is named only where the DNA matches it firmly. Size is omitted from some rows. Given values are once, few, many or a class for expanded clones.

v_gene: TRBV11-3; j_gene: TRBJ2-7; abundance: NA; d_gene: NA; CDR3aa: CASGVGGTYEQYF; CDR3nt: TGTGCCAGCGGGGTTGGCGGGACCTACGAGCAGTACTTC
v_gene: TRBV4-2; j_gene: TRBJ2-3; abundance: once; d_gene: TRBD2; CDR3aa: CASSQDERGYKITDTQYF; CDR3nt: TGTGCCAGCAGCCAAGATGAGCGGGGCTACAAGATAACAGATACGCAGTATTTT
v_gene: TRBV5-1; j_gene: TRBJ2-5; abundance: NA; d_gene: TRBD1; CDR3aa: CASSYDRGGTQYF; CDR3nt: TGCGCCAGCAGTTACGACAGGGGGGGGACCCAGTACTTC
v_gene: TRBV4-3; j_gene: TRBJ2-5; abundance: once; d_gene: TRBD2; CDR3aa: CASSQGRVTSGQETRYF; CDR3nt: TGCGCCAGCAGCCAAGGAAGGGTGACTAGCGGGCAAGAGACCCGGTACTTC
v_gene: TRBV7-6; j_gene: TRBJ1-2; abundance: few; d_gene: TRBD1; CDR3aa: CASSLAPHRIGTAPGYTF; CDR3nt: TGTGCCAGCAGCTTAGCTCCACACCGGATAGGGACAGCCCCTGGCTACACCTTC
v_gene: TRBV19; j_gene: TRBJ1-1; abundance: NA; d_gene: NA; CDR3aa: CASSYTGFVGTEAFF; CDR3nt: TGTGCCAGTAGTTACACAGGGTTTGTTGGCACTGAAGCTTTCTTT
v_gene: TRBV6-5; j_gene: TRBJ1-5; abundance: NA; d_gene: NA; CDR3aa: CASSWGGNQPQHF; CDR3nt: TGTGCCAGCTCATGGGGGGGCAATCAGCCCCAGCATTTT
v_gene: TRBV2; j_gene: TRBJ1-4; abundance: NA; d_gene: TRBD1; CDR3aa: CASSEARQGATNEKLFF; CDR3nt: TGTGCCAGCAGTGAAGCTAGACAGGGTGCAACTAATGAAAAACTGTTTTTT
v_gene: TRBV30; j_gene: TRBJ2-4; abundance: NA; d_gene: TRBD1; CDR3aa: CAWSVRGTGTAKNIQYF; CDR3nt: TGTGCCTGGAGTGTCCGAGGGACAGGGACAGCCAAAAACATTCAGTACTTC
v_gene: TRBV5-4; j_gene: TRBJ1-2; abundance: NA; d_gene: TRBD1; CDR3aa: CASTLPGQETYGYTF; CDR3nt: TGTGCCAGCACCCTTCCGGGACAGGAAACCTATGGCTACACCTTC
v_gene: TRBV7-9; j_gene: TRBJ1-1; abundance: NA; d_gene: NA; CDR3aa: CASSPRSREENTEAFF; CDR3nt: TGTGCCAGCAGCCCTAGAAGCAGGGAAGAGAACACTGAAGCTTTCTTT
v_gene: TRBV7-9; j_gene: TRBJ2-1; abundance: NA; d_gene: TRBD1; CDR3aa: CASSTGTGDVGQFF; CDR3nt: TGTGCCAGCAGCACCGGGACAGGGGATGTCGGGCAGTTCTTC
v_gene: TRBV2; j_gene: TRBJ2-3; abundance: NA; d_gene: TRBD2; CDR3aa: CASSASSGGATDTQYF; CDR3nt: TGTGCCAGCAGCGCATCTAGCGGGGGGGCCACAGATACGCAGTATTTT
v_gene: TRBV20-1; j_gene: TRBJ2-1; abundance: NA; d_gene: TRBD2; CDR3aa: CSAVSGGAQFF; CDR3nt: TGCAGTGCTGTAAGCGGGGGGGCTCAGTTCTTC
v_gene: TRBV11-2; j_gene: TRBJ1-2; abundance: NA; d_gene: NA; CDR3aa: CASSLGQAKNYGYTF; CDR3nt: TGTGCCAGCAGCTTAGGACAGGCGAAGAACTATGGCTACACCTTC
v_gene: TRBV6-6; j_gene: TRBJ1-2; abundance: NA; d_gene: NA; CDR3aa: CALYAPGSYGYTF; CDR3nt: TGTGCTCTTTATGCACCGGGTAGCTATGGCTACACCTTC
v_gene: TRBV25-1; j_gene: TRBJ1-1; abundance: once; d_gene: NA; CDR3aa: CASSAGNTEAFF; CDR3nt: TGTGCCAGCAGTGCGGGGAACACTGAAGCTTTCTTT
v_gene: TRBV19; j_gene: TRBJ1-5; abundance: NA; d_gene: TRBD1; CDR3aa: CASSTMDRGNQPQHF; CDR3nt: TGTGCCAGTAGTACCATGGACAGGGGCAATCAGCCCCAGCATTTT
v_gene: TRBV29-1; j_gene: TRBJ2-5; abundance: once; d_gene: NA; CDR3aa: CSVEFSTGRGYNQETQYF; CDR3nt: TGCAGCGTTGAATTTTCAACGGGCAGGGGATACAACCAAGAGACCCAGTACTTC
v_gene: TRBV19; j_gene: TRBJ2-1; abundance: NA; d_gene: TRBD1; CDR3aa: CASSLSRQGRNEQFF; CDR3nt: TGTGCCAGTAGTCTAAGTCGACAGGGTAGGAATGAGCAGTTCTTC